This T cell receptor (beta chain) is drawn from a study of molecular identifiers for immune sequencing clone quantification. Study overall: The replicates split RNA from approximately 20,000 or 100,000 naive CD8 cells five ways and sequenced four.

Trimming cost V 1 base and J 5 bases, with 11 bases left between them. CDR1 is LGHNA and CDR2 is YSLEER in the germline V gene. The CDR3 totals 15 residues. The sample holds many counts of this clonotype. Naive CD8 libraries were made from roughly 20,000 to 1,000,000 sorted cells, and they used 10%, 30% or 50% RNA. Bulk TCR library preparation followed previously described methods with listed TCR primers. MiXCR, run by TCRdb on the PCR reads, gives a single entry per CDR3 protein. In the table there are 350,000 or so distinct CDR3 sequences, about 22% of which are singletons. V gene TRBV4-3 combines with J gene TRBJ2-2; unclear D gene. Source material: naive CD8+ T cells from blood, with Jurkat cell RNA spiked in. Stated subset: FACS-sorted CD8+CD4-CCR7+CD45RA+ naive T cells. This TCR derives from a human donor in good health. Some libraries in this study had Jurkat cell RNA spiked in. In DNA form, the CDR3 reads TGCGCCAGCAGCCAAGTAGGGCCCCAGACCGGGGAGCTGTTTTTT. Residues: CASSQVGPQTGELFF.